The next 20 T cell receptor beta chains were all read from a single sample in a study of CD8 T cells in Susac syndrome. Reverse transcription of 0.5 to 1 ug RNA was performed with random hexamers. TCRdb called the immunoSEQ multiplex PCR reads again in MiXCR, with one record for every CDR3 protein. The repertoire holds roughly 200,000 distinct CDR3 sequences, with under 95% as singletons. The source material was CD4+ T cells from PBMCs. The receptors here all came from a human donor with Susac syndrome.

The V call is TRBV29-1, the J call TRBJ1-2, with a weak D call TRBD1 (5 bases). This CDR3 contains 15 residues. V lost 4 bases and J 4 bases, leaving 19 bases between the germline ends. Per the germline V gene, CDR1 is SQVTM and CDR2 is ANQGSEA. The CDR3 reads CSVAVRGAMGYGYTF. The CDR3 DNA follows: TGCAGCGTTGCGGTCCGTGGGGCTATGGGCTATGGCTACACCTTC.

CDR3 protein: CAWVGQANYGYTF. In nucleotides, the CDR3 is TGTGCCTGGGTCGGACAGGCGAATTATGGCTACACCTTC. The V call is TRBV30, the J call TRBJ1-2, with 7 bases fitting TRBD1. J gave up 5 bases and V 5 bases, and 8 bases lay outside the gene matches. CDR1 and CDR2 from the germline V gene are GTSNPN and SVGIG (reference sequence). This CDR3 region has 13 residues.

This clonotype has just one count. V usage is TRBV20-1 and J usage is TRBJ2-7; 11 bases fit TRBD2. The CDR3 spans 13 residues. The germline CDR1 and CDR2 sequences are DFQATT and SNEGSKA (reference sequence). V lost 6 bases, J lost 6 bases, and 7 bases stayed unmatched. The CDR3 loop reads CSAVAGGSGEQYF. The CDR3 DNA sequence: TGCAGTGCCGTAGCGGGGGGGAGCGGCGAGCAGTACTTC.

The V gene is TRBV25-1, the J gene TRBJ1-1; D is possibly TRBD1 (5 bases). The CDR3 runs to 15 residues. Germline values: CDR1 MGHDK, CDR2 SYGVNS. Trimming took 2 bases from V and 4 from J, leaving 14 bases between them. DNA of the CDR3: TGTGCCAGCAGTGAAAGGACGGGGCGAACCACTGAAGCTTTCTTT. Its translation is CASSERTGRTTEAFF.

This clonotype was picked up one time. The CDR3: CASSEGGEDTQYF. CDR3 nucleotides: TGTGCCAGCAGCGAGGGAGGAGAGGATACGCAGTATTTT. The V gene is TRBV9, the J gene TRBJ2-3, with D possibly being TRBD2 (6 bases). The CDR3 runs to 13 residues. CDR1 is SGDLS and CDR2 is YYNGEE in the germline V gene. Trimming removed 3 bases at V and 6 bases at J, with 11 bases between.

This clonotype was seen once. The chain combines TRBV6-2 or TRBV6-3 with TRBJ2-7; D might be TRBD1 (5 bases). The germline V and J ends were trimmed by 10 bases and 3 bases, with 13 bases remaining between them. This CDR3 comprises 12 residues. CDR1 is MNHEY and CDR2 is SVGEGT in the germline V gene. The DNA for the CDR3 is TGTGCCACCAAGACAGAGCTCTACGAGCAGTACTTC. Translated: CATKTELYEQYF.

The chain employs TRBV20-1 and TRBJ2-1; 8 bases agree with TRBD1. The J segment lost 0 bases and the V segment lost 3 bases, leaving 7 bases of the junction unmatched. This CDR3 has 16 residues. Germline assignment: CDR1 DFQATT and CDR2 SNEGSKA (reference sequence). The chain's CDR3 is CSARKTGDDSYNEQFF. Written as DNA, the CDR3 is TGCAGTGCTAGGAAGACAGGGGACGACTCCTACAATGAGCAGTTCTTC.

In DNA, the CDR3 is TGTGCCAGCTCACGATCCGGGACAGAGGGCGGAGAGCAGTACTTC. The encoded protein is CASSRSGTEGGEQYF. The V and J genes are TRBV18 and TRBJ2-7; TRBD1 matches at 7 bases. Trimming at V came to 4 bases and at J to 7 bases, leaving 13 bases not matched to a gene. Per germline, CDR1 KGHSH and CDR2 LQKENI. CDR3 size: 15 residues.

The chain carries TRBV29-1 and TRBJ2-7; 8 positions agree with TRBD2. The V gene's germline CDR1 is SQVTM and CDR2 ANQGSEA. With 6 bases clipped from V and 0 bases from J, the junction kept 4 bases outside the gene matches. This CDR3 is built from 13 residues. In nucleotides, the CDR3 is TGCAGCGTGGGCGGGGGGAGCTCCTACGAGCAGTACTTC. This codes for CSVGGGSSYEQYF.

The rearrangement joins TRBV3-1 to TRBJ2-1, with 15 bases that match TRBD2. This CDR3 comprises 17 residues. CDR1 and CDR2 (germline): LGHDT, YNNKEL (reference sequence). V lost 7 bases to trimming and J lost 3 bases; unmatched junction nucleotides: 7. In DNA form, the CDR3 reads TGTGCCAGCACCAGGACTAGCGGGGGGGCTTACTACAATGAGCAGTTCTTC. Amino acid sequence: CASTRTSGGAYYNEQFF.

The V gene is TRBV7-8, the J gene TRBJ2-1, with TRBD2 as a possible D gene (7 bases). Trimming took off 2 bases at V and 0 bases at J, with 8 bases between the two ends. CDR1 SGHVS and CDR2 FQNEAQ come from the germline V gene. This CDR3 contains 15 residues. CDR3 amino acids: CASSLRGASYNEQFF. The CDR3 DNA reads TGTGCCAGCAGCTTACGGGGGGCCTCCTACAATGAGCAGTTCTTC.

The rearrangement links TRBV2 to TRBJ1-5; D remains unclear. CDR3 length: 13 residues. CDR1 is SNHLY, CDR2 FYNNEI, per germline. The V end lost 4 bases, the J end lost 3 bases, and 7 bases lay between the germline ends. In DNA form, the CDR3 reads TGTGCCAGCAGTGGGGAGGCCAATCAGCCCCAGCATTTT. Amino acids: CASSGEANQPQHF.

The chain joins TRBV5-6 to TRBJ1-3, with D possibly matching TRBD1 (5 bases). From germline, CDR1 is SGHDT and CDR2 YYEEEE. Trimming shortened V by 5 bases and J by 0 bases, and 12 bases separated the two germline ends. This CDR3 contains 15 residues. DNA of the CDR3: TGTGCCAGCAGTCTCCGGGGGGGCTCTGGAAACACCATATATTTT. It translates to CASSLRGGSGNTIYF. Variable domain in full (rest from reference TRBV5-6 and TRBJ1-3): DAGVTQSPTHLIKTRGQQVTLRCSPKSGHDTVSWYQQALGQGPQFIFQYYEEEERQRGNFPDRFSGHQFPNYSSELNVNALLLGDSALYLCASSLRGGSGNTIYFGEGSWLTVV.

CDR3: CSAATASGGRSNEQFF. The CDR3 nucleotides are TGCAGTGCTGCAACGGCTAGCGGGGGCCGAAGCAATGAGCAGTTCTTC. The J gene is TRBJ2-1, the V gene TRBV20-1, with 10 nucleotides matching TRBD2. The CDR3 totals 16 residues. Trimming took 5 bases from V and 6 from J; bases not matched to a gene: 13. Germline loops: CDR1 DFQATT, CDR2 SNEGSKA (reference sequence).

This sequence joins TRBV9 and TRBJ2-7, with D uncertain. Germline V gene data show CDR1 as SGDLS and CDR2 as YYNGEE. The CDR3 consists of 12 residues. V lost 3 bases and J 4 bases, leaving 8 bases between the germline ends. In DNA form, the CDR3 reads TGTGCCAGCAGCGGTAATCAATACGAGCAGTACTTC. Its protein product is CASSGNQYEQYF. Combining the CDR3 with reference TRBV9 and TRBJ2-7 gives the whole variable domain DSGVTQTPKHLITATGQRVTLRCSPRSGDLSVYWYQQSLDQGLQFLIQYYNGEERAKGNILERFSAQQFPDLHSELNLSSLELGDSALYFCASSGNQYEQYFGPGTRLTVT.

The chain couples TRBV25-1 to TRBJ2-1, with D possibly being TRBD1 (6 bases). In germline, CDR1 is MGHDK, CDR2 SYGVNS. The V gene lost 11 bases and the J gene lost 4 bases, with 9 bases spanning the gap. CDR3 length equals 11 residues. Written as DNA, the CDR3 is TGTGCCGCCACAGGGTACAATGAGCAGTTCTTC. This translates into CAATGYNEQFF.

CDR3 protein: CSVVQGALEGAEAFF. Written as DNA, the CDR3 is TGCAGCGTTGTCCAGGGGGCGCTTGAAGGGGCTGAAGCTTTCTTT. The rearrangement uses TRBV29-1 and TRBJ1-1; 8 positions match TRBD1. Germline values: CDR1 SQVTM, CDR2 ANQGSEA. The trim removed 4 bases at V and 6 bases at J, leaving 13 bases unmatched. The length of the CDR3 is 15 residues.

J is TRBJ1-1 and V is TRBV19, with 7 bases matching TRBD1. Unmatched junction bases numbered 5, after V lost 6 bases and J lost 4 bases. CDR1 LNHDA and CDR2 SQIVND come from the germline V gene (reference sequence). CDR3 length: 13 amino acids. CDR3 protein: CASSDRVGTEAFF. The CDR3 DNA reads as TGTGCCAGTAGCGACAGGGTGGGCACTGAAGCTTTCTTT.

This chain joins TRBV25-1 and TRBJ2-3; D gene ambiguous. In germline, CDR1 is MGHDK, CDR2 SYGVNS. The CDR3 sequence is 15 residues long. Trimming shortened V by 5 bases and J by 1 base, and 13 bases separated the two germline ends. The CDR3 region has the DNA TGTGCCAGCAGTACCACAAAGGTCGGCACAGATACGCAGTATTTT. Its translation is CASSTTKVGTDTQYF.

V and J are TRBV3-1 and TRBJ1-3; the D is unclear. Germline V CDR1 and CDR2: LGHDT, YNNKEL (reference sequence). Trimming pared 5 bases from V and 7 bases from J, leaving 9 bases between. This CDR3 comprises 12 residues. CDR3 protein: CASSTNTNTIYF. CDR3 bases: TGTGCCAGCAGCACCAACACGAACACCATATATTTT.